Sequencing of this T cell receptor beta chain was carried out in a study of breast tumors, draining lymph nodes, adjacent tissues. General study results and limits: Tumors had less TCR diversity than lymph nodes, more than nontumor tissue. Tumor and nontumor repertoires were significantly more similar in luminal-like than in basal-like breast cancer.

This CDR3 has 13 residues. Germline CDR1 is GTSNPN and CDR2 is SVGIG (reference sequence). Samples came from axillary lymph nodes draining the breast cancer. In the case of this clonotype: Its cognate antigen is unknown. The junction differs from germline at one of its ends, possibly a read error.

From the multiplex PCR reads, TCRdb called clonotypes with MiXCR, one entry per CDR3 protein. The table lists over 250,000 distinct CDR3 sequences, around 30% of them singletons. The TCR originated in a female donor with breast cancer. Some clones in this sample may be carry-over from other donors' samples. V gene TRBV30 combines with J gene TRBJ2-7; 9 bases fit TRBD1. Material for sequencing was axillary lymph node tissue. Here the CDR3 DNA reads TGTGCCTGGAGTGGGACAGGGGCCTACGAGCAGTGCTTC. It is translated as CAWSGTGAYEQCF.